Shown below are 17 T cell receptor beta chains from a single sample sequenced in a study of T-cell memory formation after mild COVID-19. TCRdb analysed the 5' RACE reads with MiXCR anew, one entry per CDR3 protein. Among some 180,000 distinct CDR3 sequences listed, approximately 13% were seen once. Sequences were obtained from PBMCs or a T cell subset sorted from them (not recorded which). These receptor sequences come from a man aged 18 to 30 who had mild COVID-19 (a few samples of this study predate the infection). Cell type and time point are not known.

Only a few counts were recorded for this clonotype. J is TRBJ2-2 and V is TRBV7-3; no firm D call. The germline V and J ends were trimmed by 2 bases and 3 bases, with 7 bases remaining between them. The germline CDR1 and CDR2 sequences are SGHTA and FQGTGA. This CDR3 comprises 14 residues. CDR3 nucleotides: TGTGCCAGCAGCTTAGCGTACGACACCGGGGAGCTGTTTTTT. The encoded protein is CASSLAYDTGELFF.

This clonotype came up a few times. The rearrangement uses TRBV5-1 and TRBJ2-5, with 13 bases matching TRBD2. Germline V gives CDR1 SGHRS, CDR2 YFSETQ. With 6 bases clipped from V and 4 bases from J, the junction kept 3 bases outside the gene matches. The CDR3 consists of 14 residues. The CDR3 loop is CASTGTSGAETQYF. The CDR3 DNA follows: TGCGCCAGCACGGGGACTAGCGGGGCAGAGACCCAGTACTTC.

This clonotype was seen a few times. The chain employs TRBV18 and TRBJ2-7; D ambiguous. The CDR3 is 11 amino acids. Trimming stripped 3 bases from V and 6 bases from J, with 6 bases between. Germline loops: CDR1 KGHSH, CDR2 LQKENI. The CDR3 reads CASSPSVEQYF. In DNA form, the CDR3 reads TGTGCCAGCTCACCCTCAGTCGAGCAGTACTTC.

This clonotype has more than one count but fewer than ten. V gene TRBV12-3 or TRBV12-4 combines with J gene TRBJ1-2; D gene ambiguous. Trimming shortened V by 6 bases and J by 4 bases, and 15 bases separated the two germline ends. The CDR3 covers 14 residues. The CDR3 loop is CASSREGRIYGYTF. For the CDR3, the DNA is TGTGCCAGCAGCCGCGAAGGAAGGATCTATGGCTACACCTTC.

This clonotype has just a few counts. The chain has TRBV12-5 and TRBJ2-3; TRBD2 might be the D (5 bases). The V gene's germline CDR1 is LGHNT and CDR2 FRNRAP. The ends were cut back, 4 bases at V and 2 bases at J, with 7 bases in the middle. The CDR3 length is 13 residues. The CDR3 DNA follows: TGTGCTAGTGGTTCCGGGGACACAGATACGCAGTATTTT. It is translated as CASGSGDTDTQYF.

This chain connects TRBV6-2 or TRBV6-3 to TRBJ2-7; 7 positions agree with TRBD1. Germline V gives CDR1 MNHEY, CDR2 SVGEGT. The J segment lost 2 bases and the V segment lost 5 bases, leaving 6 bases of the junction unmatched. The CDR3 has 14 residues. The CDR3 sequence is CASSQQGVTYEQYV. The CDR3 DNA sequence: TGTGCCAGCAGTCAGCAGGGGGTTACCTACGAGCAGTACGTC.

The rearrangement links TRBV20-1 to TRBJ2-3; possibly TRBD1 for D (5 bases). V was shortened by 0 bases and J by 3 bases, with 13 bases between the two germline ends. The germline V gene has CDR1 DFQATT and CDR2 SNEGSKA (reference sequence). The CDR3 consists of 15 residues. The DNA for the CDR3 is TGCAGTGCTAGAGATTTTTGGGCAGGGACAGATACGCAGTATTTT. Its protein is CSARDFWAGTDTQYF.

The chain joins TRBV13 to TRBJ2-1; 12 bases fit TRBD2. This CDR3 comprises 16 residues. J was trimmed by 8 bases and V by 5 bases; bases with no gene match: 10. Germline values: CDR1 PRHDT, CDR2 FYEKMQ (reference sequence). The CDR3, as DNA: TGTGCCAGCAGCGCACTAGCGGGGGGTCCCTCTGATGAGCAGTTCTTC. Protein: CASSALAGGPSDEQFF.

CDR3 DNA sequence: TGTGCCAGCAGCCTATTACAGACAACCTATGGCTACACCTTC. Protein product: CASSLLQTTYGYTF. The gene calls are TRBV5-5 and TRBJ1-2; D is undetermined. Trimming removed 4 bases from V and 4 bases from J, with 14 bases in between. The germline V gene encodes CDR1 SGHKS and CDR2 YYEKEE (reference sequence). The CDR3 contains 14 residues.

This clonotype was seen ten or more times. The gene calls are TRBV29-1 and TRBJ2-3, with 7 bases identical to TRBD2. This CDR3 region has 13 residues. CDR1 is SQVTM and CDR2 is ANQGSEA in the germline V gene. V dropped 5 bases and J dropped 3; count of bases not matched to a gene: 5. CDR3 sequence reads: CSVRYGGTDTQYF. The CDR3 DNA sequence: TGCAGCGTTCGCTACGGGGGGACAGATACGCAGTATTTT.

In this sample, this clonotype turned up a few times. This chain connects TRBV7-2 to TRBJ1-1, with D unclear. The CDR3 loop spans 14 amino acids. Germline V lookup: CDR1 SGHTA, CDR2 FQGNSA. V dropped 4 bases and J dropped 5 bases, with 14 bases sitting between them. This chain's CDR3 is CASSSRALVTEAFF. In nucleotides, the CDR3 is TGTGCCAGCAGCTCTAGGGCCCTTGTGACTGAAGCTTTCTTT.

This clonotype was picked up a small number of times. The rearrangement joins TRBV12-3 or TRBV12-4 to TRBJ2-3; D gene uncertain. The ends were cut back, 5 bases at V and 6 bases at J, with 15 bases in the middle. The CDR3 contains 14 residues. This CDR3 is CASSPSALRDTQYF. CDR3 coding DNA: TGTGCCAGCAGTCCGTCGGCTCTGCGGGATACGCAGTATTTT.

V and J are TRBV10-2 and TRBJ2-7, with TRBD2 as a possible D gene (7 bases). Germline V gives CDR1 WSHSY, CDR2 SAAADI. V was pared by 6 bases and J by 6 bases, with 21 bases between. The CDR3 is 15 amino acids. The CDR3 loop reads CASRTWGGRLSEQYF. Written as DNA, the CDR3 is TGCGCCAGCAGGACCTGGGGGGGGCGCTTGTCCGAGCAGTACTTC.

This clonotype was observed a handful of times. J is TRBJ2-7 and V is TRBV20-1, with 9 bases identical to TRBD1. The CDR3 sequence is 14 residues long. Germline assignment: CDR1 DFQATT and CDR2 SNEGSKA (reference sequence). V trimming: 6 bases; J trimming: 5 bases; junction bases outside the gene matches: 11. The CDR3 loop reads CSAYPGGQGDEQYF. CDR3 nucleotide sequence: TGCAGTGCATACCCCGGGGGACAGGGCGACGAGCAGTACTTC.

This clonotype was counted between two and nine times. The V gene is TRBV10-3, the J gene TRBJ1-1, with no clear D. The CDR3 length is 12 residues. Trimming took off 4 bases at V and 11 bases at J, with 14 bases between the two ends. From germline, CDR1 is ENHRY and CDR2 SYGVKD. The CDR3 loop is CAISARGEWAFF. The CDR3, as DNA: TGTGCCATCAGTGCTCGCGGCGAGTGGGCTTTCTTT.

This clonotype was seen ten or more times. The chain uses TRBV20-1 and TRBJ2-3; TRBD2 matches 11 bases. There are 15 residues in the CDR3. The junction had 6 bases not matched to a gene; V was cut back by 5 bases and J by 2 bases. From germline, CDR1 is DFQATT and CDR2 SNEGSKA (reference sequence). The CDR3 loop reads CSARALAGVTDTQYF. The CDR3 nucleotides read TGCAGTGCTCGGGCACTAGCGGGGGTCACAGATACGCAGTATTTT.

This clonotype was counted only a few times. The V call is TRBV5-1, the J call TRBJ2-1; possibly TRBD1 for D (6 bases). The CDR3 spans 13 residues. Deletions cut 4 bases from V and 7 bases from J, with 12 bases between. CDR1 is SGHRS and CDR2 is YFSETQ in the germline V gene. The CDR3 here is CASSVTGTNEQFF. The CDR3, as DNA: TGCGCCAGCAGCGTAACAGGGACGAATGAGCAGTTCTTC.